The following is a TCR beta chain sequence with its context. The antigen is undetermined. The data were obtained in a study of cytomegalovirus exposure and HLA in healthy donors. Findings and caveats of the study: DRB1 had the most TCR associations and HLA-C the fewest, a later analysis found, with rates varying by HLA locus. In a later analysis, the majority of CMV-associated beta chains seemingly showed HLA restriction. HLA alleles showed associations with some 17,000 TCR beta sequences in a later analysis, at a 0.05 false discovery rate. Among donors in an Asian-associated ancestry cluster, a later analysis reportedly found fewer N-insertions than the roughly 670-donor mean.

The PCR was carried out with 60 Vbeta primers and 13 Jbeta primers. The data were produced by immunoSEQ multiplex PCR, yet TCRdb's version contains in-frame clones alone and is incomplete. The table shows about 200,000 clones, with approximately 80% occurring only once. Germline trimming cut 0 bases from V and 5 bases from J; bases unmatched to any gene: 8. Germline V gives CDR1 MGHRA, CDR2 YSYEKL. The CDR3 consists of 17 residues. The chain employs TRBV4-1 and TRBJ2-5, with 11 bases lining up with TRBD2. The sequence was collected from a man aged 30-40 years in good health and CMV-seronegative. The sequenced sample was PBMCs. The CDR3 DNA reads as TGCGCCAGCAGCCAAGATAGCGGGGGGGTATCGTGGGAGACCCAGTACTTC. As protein: CASSQDSGGVSWETQYF.